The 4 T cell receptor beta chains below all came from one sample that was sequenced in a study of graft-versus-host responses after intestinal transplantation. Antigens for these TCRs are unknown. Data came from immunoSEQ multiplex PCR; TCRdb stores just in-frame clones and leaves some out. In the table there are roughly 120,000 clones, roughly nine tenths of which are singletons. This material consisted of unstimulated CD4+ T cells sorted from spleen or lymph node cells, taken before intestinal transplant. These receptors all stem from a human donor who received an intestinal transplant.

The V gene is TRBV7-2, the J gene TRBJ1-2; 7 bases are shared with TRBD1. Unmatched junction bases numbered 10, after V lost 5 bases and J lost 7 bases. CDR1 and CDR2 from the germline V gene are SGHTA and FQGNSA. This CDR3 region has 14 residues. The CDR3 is CASSAGGSRAGYTF. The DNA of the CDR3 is TGTGCCAGCAGCGCAGGGGGGTCCAGGGCTGGCTACACCTTC.

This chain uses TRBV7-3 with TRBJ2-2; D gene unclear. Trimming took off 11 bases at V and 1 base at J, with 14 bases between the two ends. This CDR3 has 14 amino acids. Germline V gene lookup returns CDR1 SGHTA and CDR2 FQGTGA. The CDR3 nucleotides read TGTGCCTGTAAAATGGGCGAGAACACCGGGGAGCTGTTTTTT. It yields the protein CACKMGENTGELFF.

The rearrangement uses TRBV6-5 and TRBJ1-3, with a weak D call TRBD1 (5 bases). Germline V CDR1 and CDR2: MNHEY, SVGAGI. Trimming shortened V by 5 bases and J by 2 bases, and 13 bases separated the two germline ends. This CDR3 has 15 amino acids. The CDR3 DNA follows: TGTGCCAGCAGTAAGGGGTCGAAAGCTGGAAACACCATATATTTT. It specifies CASSKGSKAGNTIYF.

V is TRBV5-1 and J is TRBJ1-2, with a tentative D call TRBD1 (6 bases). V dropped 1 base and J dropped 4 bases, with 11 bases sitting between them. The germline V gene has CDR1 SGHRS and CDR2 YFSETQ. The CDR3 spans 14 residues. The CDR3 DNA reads TGCGCCAGCAGCTTGAACAGGGAGGGCTATGGCTACACCTTC. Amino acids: CASSLNREGYGYTF.